This T cell receptor beta chain was retrieved from a study of blood T cell repertoires in COVID-19. The study recruited people aged about 18 to 95 years across 24 US areas. The study assigned cohorts using participant-reported clinical history. Between the trimmed V and J ends, which lost 1 base and 9 bases, there was a span of 19 bases. The CDR3 has 15 amino acids. From germline, CDR1 is GTSNPN and CDR2 SVGIG (reference sequence). Only in-frame clones appear in the TCRdb table, and some are missing; sequencing was by immunoSEQ multiplex PCR. The repertoire holds over 250,000 clones, with 82% as singletons.

J is TRBJ1-5 and V is TRBV30; tentatively, D is TRBD1 (6 bases). The receptor was isolated from a middle-aged man who had been exposed to COVID-19. The sequencing sample was made of PBMCs or T cells enriched from blood (not recorded which). The CDR3 coding sequence is TGTGCCTGGAGTGGCGGCCAGGGGCCTTCGTGGCCCCAGCATTTT. Its protein product is CAWSGGQGPSWPQHF.